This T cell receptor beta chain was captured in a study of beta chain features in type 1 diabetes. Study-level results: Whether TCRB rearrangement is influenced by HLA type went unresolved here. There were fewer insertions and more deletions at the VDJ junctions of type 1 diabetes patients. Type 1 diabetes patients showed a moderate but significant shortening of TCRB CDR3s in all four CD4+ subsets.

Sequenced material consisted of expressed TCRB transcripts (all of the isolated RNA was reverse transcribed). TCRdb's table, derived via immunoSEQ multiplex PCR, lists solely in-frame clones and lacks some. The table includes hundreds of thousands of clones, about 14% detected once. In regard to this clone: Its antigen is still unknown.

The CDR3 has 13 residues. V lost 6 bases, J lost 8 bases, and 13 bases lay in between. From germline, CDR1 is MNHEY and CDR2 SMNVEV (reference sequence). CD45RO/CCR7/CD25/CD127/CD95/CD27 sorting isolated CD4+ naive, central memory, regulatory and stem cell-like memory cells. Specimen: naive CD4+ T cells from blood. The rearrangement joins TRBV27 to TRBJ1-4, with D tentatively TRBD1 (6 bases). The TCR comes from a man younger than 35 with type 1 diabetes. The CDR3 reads CASSRGRGEKLFF. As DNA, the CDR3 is TGTGCCAGCAGCCGGGGAAGGGGGGAAAAACTGTTTTTT. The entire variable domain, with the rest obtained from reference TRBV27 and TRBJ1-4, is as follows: EAQVTQNPRYLITVTGKKLTVTCSQNMNHEYMSWYRQDPGLGLRQIYYSMNVEVTDKGDVPEGYKVSRKEKRNFPLILESPSPNQTSLYFCASSRGRGEKLFFGSGTQLSVL.